This T cell receptor beta chain appears in the sequencing data of a study of OX40 agonist ivuxolimab in advanced cancers. Study-wide points: Clonal expansion in partial responders at 0.1-3.0 mg/kg ranked among the lowest.

Germline assignment: CDR1 SGDLS and CDR2 YYNGEE. The trim removed 0 bases at V and 5 bases at J, leaving 7 bases unmatched. CDR3 length: 15 amino acids. Concerning this clone itself: Its cognate antigen is unknown.

Only in-frame clones appear in the TCRdb table, and some are missing; sequencing was by immunoSEQ multiplex PCR. The sample records tens of thousands of clones, about 84% being singletons. Material: CD4+ or CD8+ T cells sorted from blood, obtained in a trial of the OX40 agonist ivuxolimab. The chain joins TRBV9 to TRBJ2-5; 7 bases match TRBD2. The sequence was obtained from an adult with an advanced solid tumor such as melanoma, head and neck, liver or kidney cancer. CDR3 in DNA: TGTGCCAGCAGCGTAGATGCGGGAGTGGTTGAGACCCAGTACTTC. Translation: CASSVDAGVVETQYF.